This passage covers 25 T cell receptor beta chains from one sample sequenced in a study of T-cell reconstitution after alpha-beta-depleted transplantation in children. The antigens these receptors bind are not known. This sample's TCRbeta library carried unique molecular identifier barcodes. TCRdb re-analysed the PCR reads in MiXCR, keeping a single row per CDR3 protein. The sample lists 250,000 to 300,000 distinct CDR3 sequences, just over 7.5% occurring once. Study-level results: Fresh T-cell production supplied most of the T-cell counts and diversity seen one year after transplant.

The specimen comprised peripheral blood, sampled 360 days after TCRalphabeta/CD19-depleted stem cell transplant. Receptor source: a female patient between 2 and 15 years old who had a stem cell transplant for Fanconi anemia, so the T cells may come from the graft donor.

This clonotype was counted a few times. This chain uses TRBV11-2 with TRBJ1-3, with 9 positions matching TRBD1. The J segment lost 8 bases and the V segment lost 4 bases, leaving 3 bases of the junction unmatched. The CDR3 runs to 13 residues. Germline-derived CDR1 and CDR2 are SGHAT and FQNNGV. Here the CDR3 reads CASSSDRGDTIYF. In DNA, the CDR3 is TGTGCCAGCAGCTCCGACAGGGGGGACACCATATATTTT.

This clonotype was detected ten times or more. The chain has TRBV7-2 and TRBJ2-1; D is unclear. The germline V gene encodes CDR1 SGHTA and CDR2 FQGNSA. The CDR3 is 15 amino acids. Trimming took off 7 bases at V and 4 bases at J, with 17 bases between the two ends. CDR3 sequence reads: CASTITVDEYNEQFF. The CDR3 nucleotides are TGTGCCAGCACCATAACAGTGGACGAGTACAATGAGCAGTTCTTC.

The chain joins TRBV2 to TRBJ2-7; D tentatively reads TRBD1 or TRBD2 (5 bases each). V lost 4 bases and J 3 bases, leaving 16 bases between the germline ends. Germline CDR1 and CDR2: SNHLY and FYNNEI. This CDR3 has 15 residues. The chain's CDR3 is CASSGGRGVRYEQYF. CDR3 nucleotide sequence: TGTGCCAGCAGTGGCGGTAGAGGGGTTCGCTACGAGCAGTACTTC.

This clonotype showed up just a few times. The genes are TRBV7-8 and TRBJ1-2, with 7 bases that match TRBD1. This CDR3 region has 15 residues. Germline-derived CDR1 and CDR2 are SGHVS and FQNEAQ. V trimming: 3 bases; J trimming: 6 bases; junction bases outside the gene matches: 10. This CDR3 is CASSFAPGQSNGYTF. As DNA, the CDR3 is TGTGCCAGCAGCTTCGCCCCGGGACAGAGTAATGGCTACACCTTC.

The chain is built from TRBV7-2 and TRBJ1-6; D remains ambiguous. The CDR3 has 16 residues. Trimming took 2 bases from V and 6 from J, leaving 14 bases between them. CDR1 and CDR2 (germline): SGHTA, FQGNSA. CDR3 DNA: TGTGCCAGCAGCTTATTTAGCGGAGTTCGTAATTCACCCCTCCACTTT. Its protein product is CASSLFSGVRNSPLHF.

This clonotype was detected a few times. The CDR3 sequence: CASSLWPRGGANVLTF. CDR3 bases: TGTGCCAGCAGTTTATGGCCGAGGGGTGGGGCCAACGTCCTGACTTTC. The V call is TRBV12-3 or TRBV12-4, the J call TRBJ2-6; either TRBD1 or TRBD2 may supply D (5 bases each). Trimming took off 2 bases at V and 3 bases at J, with 11 bases between the two ends. The CDR3 has 16 residues.

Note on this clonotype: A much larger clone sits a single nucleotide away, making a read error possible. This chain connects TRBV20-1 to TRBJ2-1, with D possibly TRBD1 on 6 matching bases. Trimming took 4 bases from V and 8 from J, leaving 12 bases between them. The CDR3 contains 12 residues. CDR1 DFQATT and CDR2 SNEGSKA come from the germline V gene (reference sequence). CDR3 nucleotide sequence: TGCAGTGCTATCGACTACAGGGATGAGCAGTTCTTC. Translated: CSAIDYRDEQFF.

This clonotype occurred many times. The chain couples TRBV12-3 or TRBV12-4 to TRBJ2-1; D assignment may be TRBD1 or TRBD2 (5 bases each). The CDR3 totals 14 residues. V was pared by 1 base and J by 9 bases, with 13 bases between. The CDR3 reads CASSLEGRESEQFF. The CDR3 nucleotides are TGTGCCAGCAGTTTAGAGGGCAGGGAGAGTGAGCAGTTCTTC.

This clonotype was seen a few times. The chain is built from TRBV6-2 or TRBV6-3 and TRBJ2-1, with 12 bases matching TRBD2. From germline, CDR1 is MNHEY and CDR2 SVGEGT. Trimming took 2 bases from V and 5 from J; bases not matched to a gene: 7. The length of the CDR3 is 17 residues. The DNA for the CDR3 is TGTGCCAGCAGTTACCCCCTCGGACTAGCGGGGAACAATGAGCAGTTCTTC. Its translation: CASSYPLGLAGNNEQFF.

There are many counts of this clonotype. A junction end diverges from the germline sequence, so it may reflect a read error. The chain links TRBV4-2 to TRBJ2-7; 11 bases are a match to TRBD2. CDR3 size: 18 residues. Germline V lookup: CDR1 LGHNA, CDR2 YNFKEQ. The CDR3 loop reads CASSQDWVAGGRSDEQYF. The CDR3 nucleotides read TGTGCCAGCAGCCAAGATTGGGTAGCGGGAGGGCGCTCCGACGAGCAGTACTTC.

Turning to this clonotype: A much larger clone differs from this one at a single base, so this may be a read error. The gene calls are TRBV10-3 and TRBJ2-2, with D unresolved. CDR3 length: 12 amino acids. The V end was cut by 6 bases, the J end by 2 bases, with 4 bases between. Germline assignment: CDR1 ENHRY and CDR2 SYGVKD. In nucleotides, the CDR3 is TGTGCCATCAGAAATAACACCGGGGAGCTGTTTTTT. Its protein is CAIRNNTGELFF.

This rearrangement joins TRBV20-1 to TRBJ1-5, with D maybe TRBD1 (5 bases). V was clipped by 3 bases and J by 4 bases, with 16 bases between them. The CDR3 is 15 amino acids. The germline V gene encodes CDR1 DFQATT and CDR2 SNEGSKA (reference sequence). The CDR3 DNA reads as TGCAGTGCTAGCTTTCGCCGGGACCCTAATCAGCCCCAGCATTTT. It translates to CSASFRRDPNQPQHF.

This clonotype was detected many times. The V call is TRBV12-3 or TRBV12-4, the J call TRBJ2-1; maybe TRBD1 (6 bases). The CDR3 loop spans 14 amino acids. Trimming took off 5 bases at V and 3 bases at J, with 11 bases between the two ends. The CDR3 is CASSPQGHYNEQFF. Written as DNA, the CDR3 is TGTGCCAGCAGTCCACAGGGACACTACAATGAGCAGTTCTTC.

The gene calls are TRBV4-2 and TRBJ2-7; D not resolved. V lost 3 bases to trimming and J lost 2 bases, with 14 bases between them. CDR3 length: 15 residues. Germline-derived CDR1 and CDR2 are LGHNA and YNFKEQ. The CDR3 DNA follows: TGTGCCAGCAGCCAGCGGCAGGCTTCTACCTACGAGCAGTACTTC. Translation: CASSQRQASTYEQYF.

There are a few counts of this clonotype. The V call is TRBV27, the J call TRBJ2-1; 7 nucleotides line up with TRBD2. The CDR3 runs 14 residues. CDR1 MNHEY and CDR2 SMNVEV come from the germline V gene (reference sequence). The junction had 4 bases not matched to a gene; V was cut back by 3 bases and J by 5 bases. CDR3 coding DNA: TGTGCCAGCAGTTTTAAGGCGGGGGACAATGAGCAGTTCTTC. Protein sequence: CASSFKAGDNEQFF.

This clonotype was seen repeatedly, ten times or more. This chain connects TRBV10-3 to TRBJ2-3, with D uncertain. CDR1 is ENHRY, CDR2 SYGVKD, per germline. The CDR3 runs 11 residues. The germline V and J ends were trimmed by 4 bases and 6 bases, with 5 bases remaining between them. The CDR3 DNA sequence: TGTGCCATCAGTGTCCGGGATACGCAGTATTTT. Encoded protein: CAISVRDTQYF.

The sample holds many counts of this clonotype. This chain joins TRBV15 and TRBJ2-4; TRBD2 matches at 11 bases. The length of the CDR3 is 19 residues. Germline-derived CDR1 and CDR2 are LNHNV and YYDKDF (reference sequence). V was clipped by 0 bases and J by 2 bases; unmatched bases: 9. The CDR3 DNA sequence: TGTGCCACCAGCAGAGATTGGGGATTAGCGGGGGGGCCCAAAAACATTCAGTACTTC. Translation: CATSRDWGLAGGPKNIQYF.

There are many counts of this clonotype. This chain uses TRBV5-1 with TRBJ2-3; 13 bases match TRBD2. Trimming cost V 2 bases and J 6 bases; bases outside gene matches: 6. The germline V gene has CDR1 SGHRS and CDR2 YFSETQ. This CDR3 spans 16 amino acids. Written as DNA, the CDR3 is TGCGCCAGCAGCTTCGGGACTAGCGGGACAGATGATACGCAGTATTTT. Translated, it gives CASSFGTSGTDDTQYF.

CDR3 residues: CASSLEAGYEQYV. The CDR3 DNA sequence: TGTGCCAGCAGCTTAGAAGCAGGGTACGAGCAGTACGTC. The chain links TRBV7-9 to TRBJ2-7; D is perhaps TRBD1 (5 bases). The CDR3 extends over 13 amino acids. V was cut by 1 base and J by 4 bases, with 8 bases left in between. Germline CDR1 reads SEHNR; CDR2 reads FQNEAQ (reference sequence).

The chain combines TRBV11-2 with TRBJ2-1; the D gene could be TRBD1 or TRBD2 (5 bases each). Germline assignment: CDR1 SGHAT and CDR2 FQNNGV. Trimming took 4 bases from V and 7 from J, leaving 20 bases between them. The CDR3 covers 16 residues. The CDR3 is CASSSPPGWGVNEQFF. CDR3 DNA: TGTGCCAGCAGCTCCCCGCCGGGATGGGGCGTGAATGAGCAGTTCTTC.

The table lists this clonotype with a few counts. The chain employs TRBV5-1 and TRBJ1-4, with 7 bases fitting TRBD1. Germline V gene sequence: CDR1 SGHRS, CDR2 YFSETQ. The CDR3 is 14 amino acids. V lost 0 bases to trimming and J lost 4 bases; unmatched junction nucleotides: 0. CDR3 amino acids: CASSLGDSNEKLFF. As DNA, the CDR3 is TGCGCCAGCAGCTTGGGGGACAGTAATGAAAAACTGTTTTTT.

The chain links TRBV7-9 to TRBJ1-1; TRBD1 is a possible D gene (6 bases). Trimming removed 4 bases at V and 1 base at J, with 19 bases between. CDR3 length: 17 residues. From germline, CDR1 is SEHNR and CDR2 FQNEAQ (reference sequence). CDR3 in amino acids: CASSSTGFRSRNTEAFF. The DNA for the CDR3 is TGTGCCAGCAGCTCTACAGGGTTTCGGTCGAGGAACACTGAAGCTTTCTTT.

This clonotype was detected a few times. CDR3 DNA: TGTGCCAGCAGCCAAGCCAACAGGGCTGGGGCCAACGTCCTGACTTTC. Protein sequence: CASSQANRAGANVLTF. The chain is built from TRBV4-2 and TRBJ2-6, with D tentatively TRBD1 (6 bases). V was trimmed by 1 base and J by 2 bases, leaving 9 bases between them. The CDR3 spans 16 residues. The germline V gene has CDR1 LGHNA and CDR2 YNFKEQ.

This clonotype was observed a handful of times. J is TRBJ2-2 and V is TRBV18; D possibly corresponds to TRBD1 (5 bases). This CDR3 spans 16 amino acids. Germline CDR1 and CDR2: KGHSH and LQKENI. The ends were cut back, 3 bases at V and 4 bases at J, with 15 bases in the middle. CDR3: CASSPLLTEPTGELFF. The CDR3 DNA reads TGTGCCAGCTCACCTCTCTTGACAGAGCCCACCGGGGAGCTGTTTTTT.

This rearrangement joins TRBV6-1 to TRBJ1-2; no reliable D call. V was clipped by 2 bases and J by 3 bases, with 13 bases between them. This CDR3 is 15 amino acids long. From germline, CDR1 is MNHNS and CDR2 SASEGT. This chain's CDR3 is CASSEQTSKYYGYTF. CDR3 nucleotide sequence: TGTGCCAGCAGTGAACAGACTTCCAAATACTATGGCTACACCTTC.